This T cell receptor beta chain was recovered during a study of molecular identifiers for immune sequencing clone quantification. About the study: In the replicates, RNA derived from approximately 20,000 or 100,000 naive CD8 cells was divided into five parts, and four were sequenced.

A CD8+CD4-CCR7+CD45RA+ gate was used to sort naive CD8 T cells. The table lists this clonotype with a few counts. Trimming at V came to 5 bases and at J to 3 bases, leaving 4 bases not matched to a gene. The V gene's germline CDR1 is MDHEN and CDR2 SYDVKM. The CDR3 loop spans 16 amino acids. MiXCR was run by TCRdb on the PCR reads, yielding one entry per CDR3 protein. Altogether 88,000 or so distinct CDR3 sequences are present, about 21% being singletons, with the ten largest covering 1.1%. What was sequenced was naive CD8+ T cells from blood, with Jurkat cell RNA spiked in. Described subset: FACS-sorted CD8+CD4-CCR7+CD45RA+ naive T cells. The chain uses TRBV28 and TRBJ2-2; 12 bases match TRBD2. This receptor was obtained from a human donor in good health. Some libraries in this study had Jurkat cell RNA spiked in. The CDR3 is CASSTRLAGDTGELFF. The CDR3 nucleotides read TGTGCCAGCAGTACCAGACTAGCGGGGGACACCGGGGAGCTGTTTTTT.